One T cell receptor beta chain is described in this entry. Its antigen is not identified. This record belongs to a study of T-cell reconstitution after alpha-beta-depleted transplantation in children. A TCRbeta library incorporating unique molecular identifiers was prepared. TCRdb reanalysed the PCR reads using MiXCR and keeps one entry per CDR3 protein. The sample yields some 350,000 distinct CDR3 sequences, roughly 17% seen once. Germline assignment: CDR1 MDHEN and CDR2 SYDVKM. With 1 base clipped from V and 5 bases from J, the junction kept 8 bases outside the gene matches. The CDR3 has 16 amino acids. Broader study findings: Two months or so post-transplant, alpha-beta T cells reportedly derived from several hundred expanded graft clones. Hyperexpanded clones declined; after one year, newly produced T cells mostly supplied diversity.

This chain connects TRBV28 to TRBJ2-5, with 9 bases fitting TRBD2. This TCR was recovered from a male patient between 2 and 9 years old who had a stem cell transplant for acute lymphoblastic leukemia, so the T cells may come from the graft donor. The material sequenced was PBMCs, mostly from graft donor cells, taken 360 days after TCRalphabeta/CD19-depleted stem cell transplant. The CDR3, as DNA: TGTGCCAGCAGTTTATCCCCAGCGGGAGGCGGGGAGACCCAGTACTTC. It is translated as CASSLSPAGGGETQYF. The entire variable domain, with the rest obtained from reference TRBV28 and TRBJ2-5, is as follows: DVKVTQSSRYLVKRTGEKVFLECVQDMDHENMFWYRQDPGLGLRLIYFSYDVKMKEKGDIPEGYSVSREKKERFSLILESASTNQTSMYLCASSLSPAGGGETQYFGPGTRLLVL.